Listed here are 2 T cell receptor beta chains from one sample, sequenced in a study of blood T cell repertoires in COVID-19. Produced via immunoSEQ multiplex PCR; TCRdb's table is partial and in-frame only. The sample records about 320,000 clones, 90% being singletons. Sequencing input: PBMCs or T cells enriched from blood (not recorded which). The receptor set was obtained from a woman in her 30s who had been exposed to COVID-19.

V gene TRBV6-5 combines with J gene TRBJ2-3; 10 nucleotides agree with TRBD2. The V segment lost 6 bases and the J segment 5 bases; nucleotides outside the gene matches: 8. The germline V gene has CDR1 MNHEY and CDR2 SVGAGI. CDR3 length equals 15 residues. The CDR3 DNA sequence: TGTGCCAGCAGCTATAATAGCGGGGGGAAAGATACGCAGTATTTT. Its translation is CASSYNSGGKDTQYF.

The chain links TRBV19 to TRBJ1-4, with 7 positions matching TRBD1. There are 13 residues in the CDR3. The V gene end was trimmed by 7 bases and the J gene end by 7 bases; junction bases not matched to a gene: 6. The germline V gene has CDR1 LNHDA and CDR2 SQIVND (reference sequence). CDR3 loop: CASTRDRSEKLFF. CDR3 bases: TGTGCCAGTACCCGGGACAGAAGTGAAAAACTGTTTTTT. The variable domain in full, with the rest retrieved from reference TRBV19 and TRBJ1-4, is DGGITQSPKYLFRKEGQNVTLSCEQNLNHDAMYWYRQDPGQGLRLIYYSQIVNDFQKGDIAEGYSVSREKKESFPLTVTSAQKNPTAFYLCASTRDRSEKLFFGSGTQLSVL.